This TCR beta chain was found in a study of monozygotic twins with inflammatory bowel disease. Overall study findings and caveats: The analysis yielded no support for one strong signal or clonotype associated with IBD. Repertoire similarity was not found to differ between concordant and discordant twins, possibly from limited power.

Germline CDR1 is MGHRA and CDR2 is YSYEKL. The CDR3 totals 14 residues. A word on this clonotype: Its antigen is not identified.

TCRdb reprocessed the 5' RACE reads, keeping one entry per CDR3 protein, no DNA. This sample carries approximately 390,000 distinct CDR3 sequences, with approximately 2.3% going to the ten biggest clones. This sequence joins TRBV4-1 and TRBJ2-1. Specimen: blood. The receptor was isolated from a human donor with ulcerative colitis or Crohn's disease, or a healthy co-twin of an affected twin (not recorded which). CDR3: CASQKGSSYNEQLF.